Listed below are T cell receptor beta chains from one sample, sequenced in a study of molecular identifiers for immune sequencing clone quantification. Each CDR3 protein is one row after TCRdb ran MiXCR on the PCR reads. In the table there are a few hundred thousand distinct CDR3 sequences, 25% of which are singletons. The material sequenced was naive CD8+ T cells from blood, with Jurkat cell RNA spiked in. The receptors were gathered from a human donor in good health. Some libraries in this study had Jurkat cell RNA spiked in. CDR3s include the opening cysteine and the closing phenylalanine or tryptophan. The order of the fields is clone size, J gene, D gene, V gene, CDR3 protein, CDR3 DNA. The D gene is left open where the match is weak. Size is stated for part of the rows, as once, few or many counts, or as a class when the clone is expanded.

. TRBJ1-2 TRBD1 TRBV5-8 CASSWTGRGLDGYTF TGTGCCAGCAGCTGGACAGGCCGGGGACTCGACGGCTACACCTTC
few TRBJ2-2 . TRBV9 CASSVGGGDFANTGELFF TGTGCCAGCAGCGTGGGCGGCGGGGATTTCGCGAACACCGGGGAGCTGTTTTTT
many TRBJ1-5 TRBD1 TRBV5-1 CASSPGQGGQPQHF TGTGCCAGCAGTCCAGGACAGGGGGGTCAGCCCCAGCATTTT
. TRBJ2-3 . TRBV7-2 CASSLALGRRTLEDTDTQYF TGTGCCAGCAGCTTAGCGCTGGGAAGGAGAACACTCGAGGACACAGATACGCAGTATTTT
. TRBJ2-3 TRBD1 TRBV28 CASSLPGTGSADTQYF TGTGCCAGCAGCTTACCCGGGACAGGGTCGGCAGATACGCAGTATTTT
. TRBJ2-2 . TRBV27 CASRWATGTRELFF TGTGCCAGCAGATGGGCTACTGGGACCCGGGAGCTGTTTTTT
. TRBJ2-5 TRBD2 TRBV12-3/TRBV12-4 CASSRSIAGGETQYF TGTGCCAGCTCCCGCTCGATAGCGGGGGGGGAGACCCAGTACTTC
few TRBJ2-7 TRBD2 TRBV20-1 CSAPFGTRLYEQYF TGCAGTGCCCCGTTCGGGACTAGGTTATACGAGCAGTACTTC
few TRBJ2-5 . TRBV7-9 CASSPPVPSETQYF TGTGCCAGCAGCCCCCCCGTGCCGTCCGAGACCCAGTACTTC
few TRBJ2-7 . TRBV4-1 CASSGRRSAAYEQYF TGCGCCAGCAGCGGCCGGAGGTCGGCAGCCTACGAGCAGTACTTC
few TRBJ2-1 TRBD1 TRBV5-1 CASSLGQAEPHSYNEQFF TGCGCCAGCAGCCTGGGACAGGCCGAACCGCACTCCTACAATGAGCAGTTCTTC
. TRBJ2-7 . TRBV6-2/TRBV6-3 CASSYANRRDEQYF TGTGCCAGCAGTTACGCCAATCGAAGGGACGAGCAGTACTTC
few TRBJ2-5 TRBD1 TRBV12-3/TRBV12-4 CASSLSGGKTQYF TGTGCCAGCAGTTTATCAGGGGGCAAGACCCAGTACTTC
few TRBJ1-1 . TRBV7-9 CASSSTGNMNTEAFF TGTGCCAGCAGCTCCACAGGGAACATGAACACTGAAGCTTTCTTT
many TRBJ2-3 . TRBV5-6 CASSADMTDTQYF TGTGCCAGCAGCGCAGACATGACAGATACGCAGTATTTT